This T cell receptor beta chain appears in the sequencing data of a study of T cell responses to AZD1222 COVID-19 vaccine. About the research overall: It was second doses at about 4 or about 12 weeks that were pooled.

Only in-frame clones appear in the TCRdb table, and some are missing; sequencing was by immunoSEQ multiplex PCR. The repertoire holds roughly 120,000 clones, roughly nine tenths seen once, with 6.5% to 9.5% in the top ten. Study results and caveats: Spike was spanned by vaccine-associated CD4 TCRs, with dominance at 160-218 and 743-854. In a largely white British group with more females than males, clonal diversity was possibly underestimated. Baseline serostatus was positive in only a handful of AZD1222 recipients.

The CDR3 is 14 amino acids. The V gene's germline CDR1 is MDHEN and CDR2 SYDVKM. V gave up 4 bases and J gave up 3 bases; unmatched junction bases: 2. On this clone itself: Its antigen remains unidentified.

This sequence was found in an adult in good health. The sample here was peripheral blood, taken on day 0 of AZD1222 vaccination. The chain carries TRBV28 and TRBJ2-1, with 8 bases that match TRBD1. CDR3 sequence (DNA): TGTGCCAGCAGTTCAACAGGGGGCTACAATGAGCAGTTCTTC. This translates into CASSSTGGYNEQFF.